The rows below give T cell receptor beta chains drawn from one sample of a study of cytomegalovirus exposure and HLA in healthy donors. Sequencing was performed with immunoSEQ multiplex PCR; in TCRdb, only in-frame clones are kept and a portion is missing. Of 150,000 to 200,000 clones listed, around three quarters are singletons. Sample: PBMCs. These receptors were collected from a woman in her 30s in good health and CMV-seropositive. Both conserved end residues are part of each CDR3. D genes are given only for firm matches. Expanded clones are given a class, and other clones once, few, many or no size at all.

d_call,clone_size,j_call,v_call,cdr3_aa,cdr3_nt
NA,NA,TRBJ2-1,TRBV19,CASSFGTLNEQFF,TGTGCCAGTAGTTTCGGGACTCTTAATGAGCAGTTCTTC
NA,NA,TRBJ2-5,TRBV5-4,CASSHAGSQETQYF,TGTGCCAGCAGCCACGCGGGGAGCCAAGAGACCCAGTACTTC
NA,NA,TRBJ1-2,TRBV6-5,CASRPQGINYGYTF,TGTGCCAGCAGACCACAGGGTATCAACTATGGCTACACCTTC
TRBD2,NA,TRBJ2-1,TRBV28,CASTISTSGKREQFF,TGTGCCAGCACCATCTCGACTAGCGGGAAACGAGAGCAGTTCTTC
TRBD2,NA,TRBJ2-1,TRBV27,CASSLSRTSLRGRNEQFF,TGTGCCAGCAGTTTATCGAGGACTAGCCTTAGAGGGAGGAATGAGCAGTTCTTC
NA,NA,TRBJ2-1,TRBV30,CAWGPGFEQFF,TGTGCCTGGGGGCCTGGGTTTGAGCAGTTCTTC
NA,once,TRBJ2-2,TRBV12-2,CASRPRRRATGELFF,TGTGCAAGTCGCCCCAGGCGGCGGGCCACCGGGGAGCTGTTTTTT
TRBD1,once,TRBJ2-2,TRBV11-3,CASSTWGDRAVGELFF,TGTGCCAGCAGCACCTGGGGCGACAGGGCGGTCGGGGAGCTGTTTTTT
TRBD1,once,TRBJ2-7,TRBV5-1,CASSLGEGAYEQYF,TGCGCCAGCAGCTTGGGAGAGGGGGCGTACGAGCAGTACTTC
NA,NA,TRBJ2-1,TRBV4-3,CASSQEEGRSDEQFF,TGCGCCAGCAGCCAAGAGGAAGGGAGATCGGATGAGCAGTTCTTC
NA,NA,TRBJ1-1,TRBV5-1,CASRGHTEAFF,TGCGCCAGCAGGGGACATACTGAAGCTTTCTTT
NA,NA,TRBJ2-7,TRBV6-1,CASSPVGTSYEQYF,TGTGCCAGCAGCCCCGTCGGGACATCCTACGAGCAGTACTTC
NA,NA,TRBJ2-1,TRBV30,CAWRGLDEQFF,TGTGCCTGGAGGGGCCTTGATGAGCAGTTCTTC
NA,NA,TRBJ1-4,TRBV4-2,CASSQDLRGWGNEKLFF,TGTGCCAGCAGCCAAGATTTGCGGGGGTGGGGTAATGAAAAACTGTTTTTT
NA,NA,TRBJ2-2,TRBV7-9,CSSSTRDSYTGELFF,TGTTCCAGCAGCACCCGGGATTCTTACACCGGGGAGCTGTTTTTT
TRBD2,NA,TRBJ2-3,TRBV30,CAWRPGGGTDTQYF,TGTGCCTGGAGGCCGGGAGGGGGCACAGATACGCAGTATTTT
NA,NA,TRBJ2-2,TRBV27,CASSEGRALGTGELFF,TGTGCCAGCAGCGAAGGCAGGGCCCTGGGCACCGGGGAGCTGTTTTTT
TRBD2,few,TRBJ2-7,TRBV11-3,CASSLVGLAGEHEQYF,TGTGCCAGCAGCTTAGTAGGGTTAGCGGGAGAGCACGAGCAGTACTTC
TRBD1,NA,TRBJ1-2,TRBV5-1,CASSIRQGNPGYGYTF,TGCGCCAGCAGCATTCGACAGGGCAACCCGGGCTATGGCTACACCTTC